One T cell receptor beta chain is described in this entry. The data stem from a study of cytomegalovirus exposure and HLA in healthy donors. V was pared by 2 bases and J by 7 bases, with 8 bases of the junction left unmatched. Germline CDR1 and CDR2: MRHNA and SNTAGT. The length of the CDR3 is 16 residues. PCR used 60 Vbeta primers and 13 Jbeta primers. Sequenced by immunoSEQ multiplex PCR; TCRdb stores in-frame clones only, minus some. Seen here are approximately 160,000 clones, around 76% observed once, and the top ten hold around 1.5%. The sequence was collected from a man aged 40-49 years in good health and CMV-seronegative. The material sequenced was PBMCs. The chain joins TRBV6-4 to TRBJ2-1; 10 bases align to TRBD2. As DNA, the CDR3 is TGTGCCAGCAGTGACCTACCAGCGGGAGGGGGTAATGAGCAGTTCTTC. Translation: CASSDLPAGGGNEQFF.